This paragraph reports one TCR beta chain. The read ends 3 residues shy of where the CDR3 ends; the end is completed using the germline J gene. Repertoires were generated with immunoSEQ multiplex PCR, while TCRdb's copy carries only in-frame clones and drops some. This table holds about 48,000 clones. This entry is derived from a study of T cells in women clearing cervical HPV infection. V gave up 4 bases and J gave up 8 bases; unmatched junction bases: 5. The CDR3 extends over 14 amino acids. Germline CDR1 LNHDA, CDR2 SQIVND (reference sequence). The chain is built from TRBV19 and TRBJ1-4, with 9 bases matching TRBD1. Sequencing input: blood buffy coat. This TCR came from a woman between 18 and 70 years old with a cervical HPV16 infection that either progressed to CIN3+ or cleared (not recorded which). Incomplete CDR3 DNA: TGTGCCAGTAGTAACAGGGGGCCGCGGGAAAAA. Translating gives CASSNRGPREK. The whole CDR3 protein is CASSNRGPREKLFF.